This T cell receptor beta chain was sequenced during a study of CD8 T cells in Susac syndrome. V trimming: 2 bases; J trimming: 2 bases; junction bases outside the gene matches: 1. Germline V gene data show CDR1 as LGHNA and CDR2 as YNFKEQ. The CDR3 is made up of 15 amino acids. Random-hexamer reverse transcription was applied to roughly 0.45 to 1 ug RNA. immunoSEQ multiplex PCR amplified TCR beta CDR3 across 54 Vbeta, 13 Jbeta. TCRdb recomputed calls from the immunoSEQ multiplex PCR reads with MiXCR, one row per CDR3 protein. The sample comprises some 120,000 distinct CDR3 sequences, 90% to 95% of which are singletons, and more than 0.075% rests with the top ten. A note on this clonotype: The antigen remains undetermined.

General study findings and limits: The number of individuals included in the study's TCR sequencing and HLA analysis was acknowledged as relatively small.

The source of this sequence is a human donor in good health. This chain links TRBV4-2 with TRBJ2-2; 8 positions match TRBD2. Sequenced sample: CD4+ T cells from PBMCs. CDR3: CASSQLAGNTGELFF. CDR3 nucleotide sequence: TGTGCCAGCAGCCAACTAGCGGGCAACACCGGGGAGCTGTTTTTT.